Below are 28 T cell receptor beta chains sequenced from a single sample in a study of T cells in women clearing cervical HPV infection. Here immunoSEQ multiplex PCR was the method, and the copy in TCRdb shows in-frame clones only, minus some. This sample carries over 25,000 clones, with more than 7% going to the ten biggest clones. Material: blood buffy coat. The receptors derive from a woman between 18 and 70 years old with a cervical HPV16 infection that either progressed to CIN3+ or cleared (not recorded which).

With regard to this clone: The observed sequence ends 3 residues before the CDR3 terminus, with the missing tail filled in from the germline J gene. This sequence joins TRBV5-1 and TRBJ2-2; D perhaps matches TRBD1 (6 bases). The V end was cut by 5 bases, the J end by 5 bases, with 13 bases between. The germline CDR1 and CDR2 sequences are SGHRS and YFSETQ. CDR3 length: 14 residues. CDR3 DNA, as far as it was read: TGCGCCAGCAGGGGCTCAGGGGATACCGGGGAG. The encoded protein is CASRGSGDTGE. The whole CDR3 is CASRGSGDTGELFF.

Concerning this clone itself: The read falls 3 residues short of the CDR3 end, and the missing part is taken from the germline J gene. This chain joins TRBV13 and TRBJ2-1, with D possibly being TRBD1 (6 bases). CDR1 PRHDT and CDR2 FYEKMQ come from the germline V gene (reference sequence). The ends were cut back, 3 bases at V and 1 base at J, with 7 bases in the middle. The CDR3 sequence is 14 residues long. The CDR3 spells CASSFRGSYNEQFF. Partial CDR3 DNA: TGTGCCAGCAGCTTCAGGGGATCCTACAATGAG.

About this clone: The CDR3 end falls 3 residues outside the read, so it is completed with the germline J gene. The chain has TRBV12-3 or TRBV12-4 and TRBJ2-3; 8 bases fit TRBD2. Trimming removed 7 bases from V and 0 bases from J; junction bases left unmatched: 3. The CDR3 runs to 14 residues. CDR3: CASTGGASTDTQYF. The part of the CDR3 DNA that was read is TGTGCCAGCACCGGGGGGGCCAGCACAGATACG.

Here the CDR3 reads CASSQEARSNTEAFF. The CDR3 bases that were read are TGCGCCAGCAGCCAAGAAGCCAGGTCGAACACTGAA. The chain uses TRBV4-1 and TRBJ1-1; no clear D gene. The read halts 3 residues ahead of the CDR3 end, with the missing end drawn from the germline J gene. The CDR3 extends over 15 amino acids. CDR1 MGHRA and CDR2 YSYEKL come from the germline V gene. Trimming cost V 0 bases and J 1 base, with 9 bases left between them.

Points on this clone: Read coverage stops 3 residues before the CDR3 terminus; the germline J gene supplies the remainder. The chain links TRBV7-3 to TRBJ2-1, with 14 bases lining up with TRBD2. The CDR3 loop spans 16 amino acids. CDR1 and CDR2 from the germline V gene are SGHTA and FQGTGA. The junction had 6 bases not matched to a gene; V was cut back by 5 bases and J by 6 bases. The CDR3 spells CASSPGLAGGSNEQFF. The part of the CDR3 DNA that was read is TGTGCCAGCAGCCCCGGACTAGCGGGAGGCTCCAATGAG.

Note on this clone: The read falls 3 residues short of the CDR3 end, and the missing part is taken from the germline J gene. V and J are TRBV5-1 and TRBJ1-5; D is possibly TRBD1 (6 bases). Trimming removed 0 bases at V and 6 bases at J, with 13 bases between. Germline V CDR1 and CDR2: SGHRS, YFSETQ. The CDR3 loop spans 15 amino acids. CDR3 DNA (partial): TGCGCCAGCAGCTTGGGAGAGGGGGACGGTCAGCCC. This translates into CASSLGEGDGQP. The whole CDR3 sequence reads CASSLGEGDGQPQHF.

As concerns this clone: The read stops 3 residues short of the end of the CDR3; the missing end is completed from the germline J gene. The chain is built from TRBV2 and TRBJ2-5; D gene ambiguous. Per germline, CDR1 SNHLY and CDR2 FYNNEI. The V end was cut by 2 bases, the J end by 1 base, with 11 bases between. This CDR3 comprises 15 residues. CDR3 DNA, as far as it was read: TGTGCCAGCAGTGAACGTGGTCAGATCCAAGAGACC. Its translation: CASSERGQIQET. The CDR3 reads in full as CASSERGQIQETQYF.

With respect to this clone: The read falls 3 residues short of the CDR3 end, and the missing part is taken from the germline J gene. The chain links TRBV7-6 to TRBJ1-3; perhaps TRBD1 as D (6 bases). There are 17 residues in the CDR3. In germline, CDR1 is SGHVS, CDR2 FNYEAQ. V gave up 5 bases and J gave up 2 bases, with 19 bases separating them. CDR3 amino acids: CASSPPLQGLAGNTIYF. The DNA read from the CDR3 is TGTGCCAGCAGCCCGCCCTTACAGGGATTAGCTGGAAACACC.

On this clone: Sequencing ends 3 residues short of the CDR3 end; the germline J gene provides the rest. The chain has TRBV19 and TRBJ1-2; D possibly corresponds to TRBD1 (6 bases). Germline V gene sequence: CDR1 LNHDA, CDR2 SQIVND (reference sequence). The CDR3 has 14 amino acids. V was trimmed by 7 bases and J by 1 base, leaving 13 bases between them. The sequenced part of the CDR3 DNA is TGTGCCAGTAAAGAACAGGGTATTAACTATGGC. Amino acids: CASKEQGINYG. The CDR3 in full is CASKEQGINYGYTF.

Comment on this clone: The CDR3 end falls 3 residues outside the read, so it is completed with the germline J gene. This chain uses TRBV7-2 with TRBJ2-1, with 10 positions matching TRBD2. CDR1 SGHTA and CDR2 FQGNSA come from the germline V gene. The CDR3 loop spans 15 amino acids. J lost 8 bases, V lost 5 bases, and 9 bases had no gene match. The CDR3 loop is CASSAPSGGAYEQFF. The CDR3 bases that were read are TGTGCCAGCAGCGCCCCGAGCGGGGGGGCCTATGAG.

Turning to this clone: The DNA ends 3 residues before the CDR3 does, and the rest of the CDR3 is filled in from the germline J gene. V usage is TRBV5-1 and J usage is TRBJ1-2; D uncertain. Germline CDR1 and CDR2: SGHRS and YFSETQ. CDR3 length equals 15 residues. The CDR3 reads CASSPLLGTTDTYTF. Partial CDR3 DNA: TGCGCCAGCAGCCCCCTCTTGGGTACAACAGATACG.

As regards this clone: Read data end 3 residues before the CDR3 end; the end is taken from the germline J gene. The chain combines TRBV7-6 with TRBJ2-7; the match to TRBD2 covers 13 bases. Trimming removed 5 bases from V and 1 base from J; junction bases left unmatched: 2. Germline values: CDR1 SGHVS, CDR2 FNYEAQ. The CDR3 extends over 15 amino acids. CDR3 residues: CASSVTSGGSYEQYF. The sequenced CDR3 bases are TGTGCCAGCAGCGTGACTAGCGGGGGGTCCTACGAG. Full variable domain (remainder filled in from reference TRBV7-6 and TRBJ2-7): GAGVSQSPRYKVTKRGQDVALRCDPISGHVSLYWYRQALGQGPEFLTYFNYEAQQDKSGLPNDRFSAERPEGSISTLTIQRTEQRDSAMYRCASSVTSGGSYEQYFGPGTRLTVT.

Concerning this clone: The CDR3 goes on 3 residues after the read ends, and that part is filled in from the germline J gene. The gene calls are TRBV9 and TRBJ2-3; no clear D gene. V dropped 0 bases and J dropped 0 bases, with 2 bases sitting between them. The germline gives CDR1 SGDLS, CDR2 YYNGEE. The CDR3 length is 13 residues. Partial CDR3 DNA: TGTGCCAGCAGCGTAGTAAGCACAGATACG. Protein sequence: CASSVVSTDT. The CDR3 reads in full as CASSVVSTDTQYF. Looking up the rest from reference TRBV9 and TRBJ2-3 gives the full variable domain: DSGVTQTPKHLITATGQRVTLRCSPRSGDLSVYWYQQSLDQGLQFLIQYYNGEERAKGNILERFSAQQFPDLHSELNLSSLELGDSALYFCASSVVSTDTQYFGPGTRLTVL.

Comment on this clone: The read is 3 residues too short to cover the CDR3 end, so that end is filled in from the germline J gene. V usage is TRBV7-9 and J usage is TRBJ1-2; perhaps TRBD1 as D (6 bases). There are 12 residues in the CDR3. Germline loops: CDR1 SEHNR, CDR2 FQNEAQ (reference sequence). The CDR3 sequence: CAANTGNNDYTF. CDR3 DNA (partial): TGTGCCGCCAATACAGGGAACAATGAC.

Concerning this clone: The read comes to an end 3 residues before the CDR3 does, leaving the germline J gene to fill in the end. The genes are TRBV5-4 and TRBJ2-3; tentative D call: TRBD1 (5 bases). The germline gives CDR1 SGHNT, CDR2 YYREEE (reference sequence). This CDR3 is built from 14 residues. The V end was cut by 0 bases, the J end by 6 bases, with 11 bases between. The covered CDR3 bases are TGTGCCAGCAGCTTGGGACAGCCTCGGGATACG. This encodes CASSLGQPRDT. The whole CDR3 protein reads CASSLGQPRDTQYF.

On this clone itself: The observed sequence ends 3 residues before the CDR3 terminus, with the missing tail filled in from the germline J gene. V is TRBV19 and J is TRBJ1-2; tentatively, D is TRBD1 (6 bases). The CDR3 runs 13 residues. Per germline, CDR1 LNHDA and CDR2 SQIVND (reference sequence). This CDR3 reads CASSDRTYNDYTF. The DNA read from the CDR3 is TGTGCCTCATCGGACAGAACCTACAATGAC.

Details on this clone: From the germline J gene comes the end of the CDR3, since the read stops 3 residues before it. The chain combines TRBV5-5 with TRBJ1-1; D unclear. The CDR3 has 14 residues. V was cut by 0 bases and J by 1 base, with 7 bases left in between. Germline CDR1 is SGHKS and CDR2 is YYEKEE (reference sequence). CDR3 DNA, as far as it was read: TGTGCCAGCAGCTTGGATGCGGCGAACACTGAA. The encoded protein is CASSLDAANTE. The CDR3 as a whole reads CASSLDAANTEAFF.

Regarding this clone: With the read ending 3 residues before the CDR3 end, the germline J gene is used to fill in that end. The chain has TRBV20-1 and TRBJ2-3; possible D gene TRBD2, 5 bases. Trimming stripped 2 bases from V and 0 bases from J, with 12 bases between. The CDR3 spans 15 residues. Looked up from germline, CDR1 is DFQATT and CDR2 is SNEGSKA (reference sequence). The chain's CDR3 is CSARRVASSTDTQYF. The CDR3 bases that were read are TGCAGTGCTAGAAGAGTAGCGTCTAGCACAGATACG.

CDR3 bases read: TGCGCCAGCAGTGACCTCGGACAGGGTGACGAG. Translation: CASSDLGQGDE. The CDR3, in full, reads CASSDLGQGDEQYF. The genes are TRBV10-1 and TRBJ2-7, with TRBD1 matching 8 bases. The read halts 3 residues ahead of the CDR3 end, with the missing end drawn from the germline J gene. The CDR3 spans 14 residues. Germline values: CDR1 WNHNN, CDR2 SYGVQD (reference sequence). Germline trimming cut 3 bases from V and 5 bases from J; bases unmatched to any gene: 6.

Comments on this clone: The read ends 3 residues early relative to the CDR3; the germline J gene fills the gap. V is TRBV2 and J is TRBJ1-4; D call uncertain. V gave up 6 bases and J gave up 8 bases, with 16 bases separating them. The CDR3 has 14 amino acids. CDR1 SNHLY and CDR2 FYNNEI come from the germline V gene. CDR3: CASRATVTNEKLFF. Incomplete CDR3 DNA: TGTGCCAGCAGGGCGACGGTGACAAACGAAAAA.

Concerning this clone itself: Read data end 3 residues before the CDR3 end; the end is taken from the germline J gene. Different DNA sequences within this sample yield the same CDR3. The V and J genes are TRBV7-8 and TRBJ2-7; TRBD2 matches at 8 bases. The CDR3 has 15 amino acids. With 5 bases clipped from V and 4 bases from J, the junction kept 10 bases outside the gene matches. Germline V gene lookup returns CDR1 SGHVS and CDR2 FQNEAQ. CDR3 bases read: TGTGCCAGCAGCCAAAATAGCGGGGTTACTTACGAG. Translated: CASSQNSGVTYE. Given in full, the CDR3 is CASSQNSGVTYEQYF. Full variable domain (outside the CDR3, taken from reference TRBV7-8 and TRBJ2-7): GAGVSQSPRYKVAKRGQDVALRCDPISGHVSLFWYQQALGQGPEFLTYFQNEAQLDKSGLPSDRFFAERPEGSVSTLKIQRTQQEDSAVYLCASSQNSGVTYEQYFGPGTRLTVT.

CDR3: CASSLEINRVEAFF. CDR3 bases read: TGCGCCAGCAGCTTGGAAATCAACAGGGTGGAA. The chain employs TRBV5-1 and TRBJ1-1, with a weak D call TRBD1 (6 bases). The observed sequence ends 3 residues before the CDR3 terminus, with the missing tail filled in from the germline J gene. The CDR3 is 14 residues long. Germline V gene data show CDR1 as SGHRS and CDR2 as YFSETQ.

About this clone: Coverage ceases 3 residues before the CDR3 finishes, and the germline J gene fills in the end. Other DNA sequences within the sample encode an identical CDR3. The chain couples TRBV7-2 to TRBJ2-1, with TRBD2 matching 7 bases. Germline assignment: CDR1 SGHTA and CDR2 FQGNSA. CDR3 length equals 14 residues. With 2 bases clipped from V and 9 bases from J, the junction kept 7 bases outside the gene matches. The DNA read from the CDR3 is TGTGCCAGCAGCTTAACGAGCGGGGAGTTTGAG. Protein sequence: CASSLTSGEFE. The complete CDR3 sequence is CASSLTSGEFEQFF.

A word on this clone: Read coverage stops 3 residues before the CDR3 terminus; the germline J gene supplies the remainder. This chain joins TRBV28 and TRBJ2-2; D perhaps matches TRBD1 (6 bases). Looked up from germline, CDR1 is MDHEN and CDR2 is SYDVKM. The V gene lost 3 bases and the J gene lost 4 bases, with 12 bases spanning the gap. CDR3 length: 15 residues. The chain's CDR3 is CASSFETGFTGELFF. The part of the CDR3 DNA that was read is TGTGCCAGCAGTTTCGAAACAGGGTTCACCGGGGAG.

Details on this clone: The read is 3 residues too short to cover the CDR3 end, so that end is filled in from the germline J gene. The chain employs TRBV7-2 and TRBJ1-4; no firm D call. CDR1 and CDR2 (germline): SGHTA, FQGNSA. This CDR3 contains 15 residues. Here the CDR3 reads CASSLGNYYNSPLFF. Partial CDR3 DNA: TGTGCCAGCAGCTTAGGGAATTACTATAATTCACCA.

As concerns this clone: The read is 3 residues too short to cover the CDR3 end, so that end is filled in from the germline J gene. The chain joins TRBV5-1 to TRBJ2-5; a possible D gene is TRBD2 (5 bases). The CDR3 is 15 residues long. Germline CDR1 is SGHRS and CDR2 is YFSETQ. V was trimmed by 4 bases and J by 5 bases, leaving 18 bases between them. Incomplete CDR3 DNA: TGCGCCAGCAGCCCCTCCCCCGGGGTAAGGGAGACC. It codes for CASSPSPGVRET. The CDR3 as a whole reads CASSPSPGVRETQYF.

A remark on this clone: The CDR3 extends 3 residues past the end of the read, so its final part is completed from the germline J gene. The chain carries TRBV4-2 and TRBJ1-6, with D maybe TRBD1 (6 bases). V lost 0 bases and J lost 5, with 14 bases in between. The germline V gene encodes CDR1 LGHNA and CDR2 YNFKEQ. This CDR3 is 17 amino acids long. CDR3 amino acids: CASSQDRVAGDNSPLHF. CDR3 DNA (partial): TGTGCCAGCAGCCAAGATAGGGTGGCAGGGGATAATTCACCC.

Note on this clone: The read halts 3 residues ahead of the CDR3 end, with the missing end drawn from the germline J gene. This chain connects TRBV5-1 to TRBJ2-2; tentative D call: TRBD1 (5 bases). Germline V gene lookup returns CDR1 SGHRS and CDR2 YFSETQ. This CDR3 has 15 amino acids. The part of the CDR3 DNA that was read is TGCGCCAGCAGCTTGGTTTTAATGGGGCAATCACCG. Encoded protein: CASSLVLMGQSP. The CDR3 reads in full as CASSLVLMGQSPLFF. The entire variable domain, with the rest obtained from reference TRBV5-1 and TRBJ2-2, is as follows: KAGVTQTPRYLIKTRGQQVTLSCSPISGHRSVSWYQQTPGQGLQFLFEYFSETQRNKGNFPGRFSGRQFSNSRSEMNVSTLELGDSALYLCASSLVLMGQSPLFFGEGSRLTVL.